The text below deals with one T cell receptor beta chain. The antigen is not known. This record belongs to a study of cytomegalovirus exposure and HLA in healthy donors. Findings of the study overall: TCR beta V- and J-gene trimming was later associated with a missense DCLRE1C variant. There were several of the most significant clusters that appeared linked to common viral pathogens in a later analysis. The Asian-associated ancestry cluster reportedly had fewer N-insertions than the roughly 670-donor mean in a later analysis.

This PCR relied on a set of 60 Vbeta primers and 13 Jbeta primers. This table comes from immunoSEQ multiplex PCR, and its TCRdb copy is limited to in-frame clones, with some not included. Found here are 130,000 to 150,000 clones, 80% to 85% of them singletons; the top ten hold approximately 3.6%. The V gene end was trimmed by 3 bases and the J gene end by 2 bases; junction bases not matched to a gene: 4. The CDR3 is 14 residues long. CDR1 is GTSNPN, CDR2 SVGIG, per germline (reference sequence). The chain combines TRBV30 with TRBJ1-2; 9 nucleotides align to TRBD1. Input material: PBMCs. The sequence derives from a male donor in good health and CMV-seronegative. The CDR3 nucleotides read TGTGCCTGGAGCCTAGACAGGGGGAACTATGGCTACACCTTC. Its protein product is CAWSLDRGNYGYTF.